This T cell receptor beta chain comes out of a study of T cells after yellow fever vaccination. Study at large: Preparation used SMART-Seq v4 Ultra Low Input for the low-cell-number fractions.

Details on this clonotype: Its antigen remains unknown.

This CDR3 has 14 residues. Between the trimmed V and J ends, which lost 4 bases and 6 bases, there was a span of 13 bases. Germline V gene lookup returns CDR1 KGHSH and CDR2 LQKENI. Findings and limits, study-wide: The secondary response was weaker but peaked faster, day 5 versus 15. Post-booster repertoires contained most primary-vaccination clones again (about 95% CD4, around 88% CD8).

TCR cDNA, made by 5'RACE template switching, carried an added universal primer site and UMIs. TCRdb independently ran MiXCR on the 5' RACE reads; one entry per CDR3 protein. The sample includes about 350,000 distinct CDR3 sequences, approximately 12% seen only once; the top ten take 2.5% to 4%. The clonotype comes from a man younger than 35 who received the YFV17D yellow fever vaccine. The V call is TRBV18, the J call TRBJ2-1, with a tentative D call TRBD1 (5 bases). The sample consisted of CD4+ T cells sorted from PBMCs, taken 15 days after the yellow fever booster vaccination. CDR3 DNA sequence: TGTGCCAGCTCACGGATGACAGATACCAATGAGCAGTTCTTC. Protein: CASSRMTDTNEQFF.